The clone carrying this T cell receptor (beta chain) was seen a few times. Its antigen remains unknown. The data were obtained in a study of cytomegalovirus exposure and HLA in healthy donors. At the level of the study: Out of approximately 170 million T cells, an earlier analysis found 117 million unique TCR beta sequences in total. Of over 300 genotyped donors, approximately 80% clustered with self-reported Caucasian donors.

The CDR3 has 19 amino acids. V gave up 0 bases and J gave up 6 bases; unmatched junction bases: 14. Germline V gene lookup returns CDR1 SGHDN and CDR2 FVKESK. The PCR was carried out with 60 Vbeta primers and 13 Jbeta primers. TCRdb keeps only in-frame clones here, not all; method: immunoSEQ multiplex PCR. Here the sample spans under 200,000 clones, roughly 87% being singletons. Overall study results and limits: A later analysis found common viral pathogens apparently linked to several of the most significant clusters.

At collection, donors were nominally healthy, but unrecorded immune exposures were probable. The clonotype comes from a girl aged 10 to 17 in good health and CMV-seropositive. Sequencing was performed on PBMCs. The chain is built from TRBV14 and TRBJ1-4; TRBD1 matches 9 bases. The CDR3 DNA follows: TGTGCCAGCAGCCAAGATTTCGGACAGGGGAGCGGTTTTGATGAAAAACTGTTTTTT. Its protein product is CASSQDFGQGSGFDEKLFF.